This TCR beta chain derives from a study of blood T cell repertoires in COVID-19. About the research overall: PBMCs, B-cell-depleted T cells, or T cells were the source of the cDNA or gDNA that made up the material.

Trimming took 2 bases from V and 1 from J, leaving 7 bases between them. Germline V lookup: CDR1 SGDLS, CDR2 YYNGEE. The CDR3 covers 13 residues. Points on this clone: Other DNA sequences from this sample encode an identical CDR3 as well.

Those who participated ranged in age from about 18 to 89 years and resided in under 25 US areas. Cohort 3 recovered donors had two negative PCRs, clearance, or symptom resolution. This table comes from immunoSEQ multiplex PCR, and its TCRdb copy is limited to in-frame clones, with some not included. This sample has more than 200,000 clones, with more than 75% found just once. Sequenced input: PBMCs or T cells enriched from blood (not recorded which). The sequence was obtained from a middle-aged man who had recovered from COVID-19. The chain has TRBV9 and TRBJ2-7, with a possible D match to TRBD1 (5 bases). The CDR3: CASSVDSSYEQYF. CDR3 coding DNA: TGTGCCAGCAGCGTCGACAGTTCCTACGAGCAGTACTTC.